The TCR beta chain described here comes from a study of blood T cells in healthy people across ages. A sample-barcoded 5' primer and a J-beta primer mix were used in a second PCR of roughly 7 to 11 cycles. TCRdb fed the 5' RACE reads into MiXCR, producing one record per CDR3 protein. The sample consists of more than 650,000 distinct CDR3 sequences, about 20% of them appearing once. As regards this clonotype: A junction end diverges from the germline sequence, so it may reflect a read error.

Looked up from germline, CDR1 is MNHEY and CDR2 is SVGEGT. This CDR3 region has 12 residues. The specimen sequenced was blood. The chain is built from TRBV6-2 or TRBV6-3 and TRBJ2-1; TRBD2 might be the D (5 bases). The origin of this receptor is a man between 65 and 80 years old in good health. Here the CDR3 DNA reads TGTGCCAGCAGCAACACTAGAAATGAGCAGCTCTTC. Protein sequence: CASSNTRNEQLF.